This entry lists 21 T cell receptor beta chains sequenced from one sample in a study of Graves' ophthalmopathy and Graves' hyperthyroidism. Amplification of TCR beta CDR3 regions used RNA transcripts. An opening RT-PCR round employed HTBI primers and preceded a second-round multiplex PCR. One entry per CDR3 protein results from TCRdb running MiXCR on the multiplex PCR reads. In the table there are 200,000 to 250,000 distinct CDR3 sequences, around 50% of which are singletons. The specimen was peripheral blood. The receptors come from an adult man with Graves' ophthalmopathy.

Concerning this clonotype itself: Germline is not matched at one junction end, which may reflect a read error. V is TRBV10-3 and J is TRBJ2-7; no reliable D call. Per germline, CDR1 ENHRY and CDR2 SYGVKD. The CDR3 length is 12 residues. CDR3 sequence reads: CASSTNSYEQYF. In DNA, the CDR3 is TGTGCCAGCAGTACCAATTCCTACGAGCAGTACTTC.

The rearrangement uses TRBV24-1 and TRBJ1-5; D not certain. The CDR3 has 12 residues. Trimming removed 3 bases from V and 5 bases from J, with 4 bases in between. Germline CDR1 and CDR2: KGHDR and SFDVKD. This CDR3 is CATSDEDQPQHF. The DNA of the CDR3 is TGTGCCACCAGTGATGAGGATCAGCCCCAGCATTTT.

This clonotype came up once. The chain carries TRBV19 and TRBJ1-6; D not resolved. Looked up from germline, CDR1 is LNHDA and CDR2 is SQIVND (reference sequence). Deletions cut 10 bases from V and 7 bases from J, with 17 bases between. This CDR3 has 14 residues. The CDR3 reads CATSIQPPNSPLHF. The CDR3, as DNA: TGTGCCACTTCGATACAGCCCCCGAATTCACCCCTCCACTTT.

The V gene is TRBV29-1, the J gene TRBJ1-5; D perhaps matches TRBD1 (5 bases). Germline V gene data show CDR1 as SQVTM and CDR2 as ANQGSEA. This CDR3 has 12 amino acids. V was cut by 5 bases and J by 1 base, with 6 bases left in between. CDR3 sequence (DNA): TGCAGCGTTCAGGGAAGCAATCAGCCCCAGCATTTT. Encoded protein: CSVQGSNQPQHF.

The chain carries TRBV6-4 and TRBJ1-2, with no clear D. V gave up 3 bases and J gave up 6 bases, with 5 bases separating them. The CDR3 is 11 residues long. The germline V gene has CDR1 MRHNA and CDR2 SNTAGT. CDR3 coding DNA: TGTGCCAGCAGTGAGCAGGATGGCTACACCTTC. Protein sequence: CASSEQDGYTF.

This sequence joins TRBV5-1 and TRBJ1-5; D may be TRBD1 (5 bases). Trimming removed 4 bases from V and 5 bases from J, with 22 bases in between. The CDR3 extends over 17 amino acids. Germline V gene sequence: CDR1 SGHRS, CDR2 YFSETQ. The CDR3 spells CASSPLGLQGKYQPQHF. The CDR3 coding sequence is TGCGCCAGCAGCCCGCTCGGTCTCCAGGGAAAGTATCAGCCCCAGCATTTT.

This chain connects TRBV20-1 to TRBJ1-6, with D unresolved. Trimming removed 5 bases from V and 5 bases from J, with 7 bases in between. The CDR3 has 12 amino acids. Germline loops: CDR1 DFQATT, CDR2 SNEGSKA (reference sequence). CDR3 amino acids: CSASQNNSPLHF. Here the CDR3 DNA reads TGCAGTGCTTCTCAAAATAATTCACCCCTCCACTTT.

The chain links TRBV7-9 to TRBJ2-7; 10 nucleotides agree with TRBD2. V lost 6 bases and J lost 4; bases outside the gene matches: 9. Per the germline V gene, CDR1 is SEHNR and CDR2 is FQNEAQ (reference sequence). The CDR3 consists of 15 residues. The CDR3 DNA follows: TGTGCCAGCAGGCGTTCAGGACTAGCGGTTTACGAGCAGTACTTC. Its protein is CASRRSGLAVYEQYF.

This clonotype was seen only a few times. The rearrangement joins TRBV20-1 to TRBJ1-1; D possibly corresponds to TRBD1 (6 bases). The germline V and J ends were trimmed by 2 bases and 6 bases, with 13 bases remaining between them. The CDR3 consists of 13 residues. CDR1 DFQATT and CDR2 SNEGSKA come from the germline V gene (reference sequence). The CDR3 nucleotides read TGCAGTGCTAGATCATGGGGGCAGGCTGAAGCTTTCTTT. Its protein product is CSARSWGQAEAFF.

This clonotype was recorded a few times. The V gene is TRBV5-1, the J gene TRBJ2-5, with 7 positions matching TRBD1. Germline-derived CDR1 and CDR2 are SGHRS and YFSETQ. After removal of 0 bases from V and 5 bases from J, the junction contained 7 bases not matched to a gene. This CDR3 is 15 amino acids long. The CDR3: CASSLAPGGYETQYF. CDR3 DNA sequence: TGCGCCAGCAGCTTGGCCCCAGGGGGTTACGAGACCCAGTACTTC.

In this sample, this clonotype turned up a few times. CDR3 sequence (DNA): TGTGCCAGCAGCCTCCGACAGGGAATTTCACCCCTCCACTTT. Protein: CASSLRQGISPLHF. The rearrangement joins TRBV9 to TRBJ1-6, with 7 positions matching TRBD1. CDR1 and CDR2 (germline): SGDLS, YYNGEE. The trim removed 4 bases at V and 9 bases at J, leaving 7 bases unmatched. The CDR3 sequence is 14 residues long. The variable domain in full, completed from reference TRBV9 and TRBJ1-6, reads DSGVTQTPKHLITATGQRVTLRCSPRSGDLSVYWYQQSLDQGLQFLIQYYNGEERAKGNILERFSAQQFPDLHSELNLSSLELGDSALYFCASSLRQGISPLHFGNGTRLTVT.

The rearrangement joins TRBV9 to TRBJ1-2; weak D call: TRBD1 (6 bases). Germline V CDR1 and CDR2: SGDLS, YYNGEE. CDR3 size: 15 residues. V was shortened by 4 bases and J by 5 bases, with 18 bases between the two germline ends. Here the CDR3 reads CASSTGMGARYGYTF. The CDR3 coding sequence is TGTGCCAGCAGCACCGGGATGGGGGCGCGGTATGGCTACACCTTC.

This clonotype was seen repeatedly, ten times or more. The chain has TRBV18 and TRBJ1-2, with a possible D match to TRBD1 (5 bases). The CDR3 contains 13 residues. V dropped 3 bases and J dropped 1 base, with 6 bases sitting between them. CDR1 is KGHSH, CDR2 LQKENI, per germline. Here the CDR3 DNA reads TGTGCCAGCTCACCTGACAGTAACTATGGCTACACCTTC. Translated, it gives CASSPDSNYGYTF.

The rearrangement links TRBV29-1 to TRBJ1-2, with D tentatively TRBD1 (6 bases). The ends were cut back, 0 bases at V and 12 bases at J, with 23 bases in the middle. The CDR3 has 15 amino acids. Germline V gene lookup returns CDR1 SQVTM and CDR2 ANQGSEA. CDR3 in DNA: TGCAGCGTTGAAGATCTTTTGTCAGGGGACGCTGGAAACACCTTC. Translation gives CSVEDLLSGDAGNTF.

This clonotype was recorded at least ten times. This chain links TRBV29-1 with TRBJ1-6; D remains unclear. The germline V gene encodes CDR1 SQVTM and CDR2 ANQGSEA. This CDR3 has 13 amino acids. Trimming removed 4 bases at V and 6 bases at J, with 10 bases between. CDR3 region: CSVGDGVNSPLHF. The DNA for the CDR3 is TGCAGCGTTGGAGACGGGGTTAATTCACCCCTCCACTTT.

The chain joins TRBV9 to TRBJ1-2; 7 nucleotides agree with TRBD1. The CDR3 length is 15 residues. With 0 bases clipped from V and 2 bases from J, the junction kept 4 bases outside the gene matches. Germline loops: CDR1 SGDLS, CDR2 YYNGEE. CDR3 protein: CASSVATGENYGYTF. The CDR3 nucleotides are TGTGCCAGCAGCGTAGCCACAGGGGAGAACTATGGCTACACCTTC. The variable domain in full, with the rest retrieved from reference TRBV9 and TRBJ1-2, is DSGVTQTPKHLITATGQRVTLRCSPRSGDLSVYWYQQSLDQGLQFLIQYYNGEERAKGNILERFSAQQFPDLHSELNLSSLELGDSALYFCASSVATGENYGYTFGSGTRLTVV.

This clonotype was picked up a small number of times. The J gene is TRBJ1-6, the V gene TRBV6-5, with a weak D call TRBD1 (5 bases). Trimming took 7 bases from V and 7 from J, leaving 17 bases between them. Per the germline V gene, CDR1 is MNHEY and CDR2 is SVGAGI. The CDR3 runs 15 residues. CDR3 DNA: TGTGCCAGCACCCGACCCGGGACGGGGAATTCACCCCTCCACTTT. Its translation is CASTRPGTGNSPLHF.

The chain carries TRBV11-2 and TRBJ2-2; D remains unclear. There are 15 residues in the CDR3. Germline assignment: CDR1 SGHAT and CDR2 FQNNGV. V lost 1 base, J lost 1 base, and 7 bases lay in between. DNA for the CDR3: TGTGCCAGCAGCTTAGTCGTCAGGAACACCGGGGAGCTGTTTTTT. Amino acids: CASSLVVRNTGELFF.

V is TRBV20-1 and J is TRBJ1-5, with 9 bases matching TRBD1. The CDR3 runs to 13 residues. Germline-derived CDR1 and CDR2 are DFQATT and SNEGSKA (reference sequence). The V segment lost 6 bases and the J segment 6 bases; nucleotides outside the gene matches: 6. The CDR3 DNA reads TGCAGTGCCCGCCGGGACAGGGCTCAGCCCCAGCATTTT. Protein product: CSARRDRAQPQHF.

This clonotype was observed a handful of times. The chain employs TRBV2 and TRBJ1-2; D is possibly TRBD1 (6 bases). This CDR3 has 14 amino acids. Germline-derived CDR1 and CDR2 are SNHLY and FYNNEI. V was cut by 6 bases and J by 6 bases, with 17 bases left in between. CDR3 nucleotide sequence: TGTGCCAGCAGCCCGGGACACAGGGTAGATGGCTACACCTTC. Translation: CASSPGHRVDGYTF.

V gene TRBV9 combines with J gene TRBJ2-5; a weak D match, TRBD1 (5 bases). Between the trimmed V and J ends, which lost 4 bases and 6 bases, there was a span of 13 bases. CDR1 SGDLS and CDR2 YYNGEE come from the germline V gene. This CDR3 has 13 amino acids. The CDR3 region is CASSSQGWKTQYF. The CDR3 DNA sequence: TGTGCCAGCAGCTCCCAGGGTTGGAAGACCCAGTACTTC.